These 23 T cell receptor beta chains were sequenced from one sample in a study of T cells in Graves' hyperthyroidism and ophthalmopathy. It was RNA transcripts that yielded the amplified TCR beta CDR3 regions. First-round RT-PCR targeting the TCR CDR3 was performed with the HTBI primer set. TCRdb analysed the multiplex PCR reads with MiXCR anew, one entry per CDR3 protein. This table holds a few hundred thousand distinct CDR3 sequences, 21% found once. The sequencing input was blood. These receptors originate from a woman in her 50s with Graves' hyperthyroidism.

This clonotype was observed many times. This rearrangement joins TRBV6-1 to TRBJ1-2, with 9 positions matching TRBD1. CDR3 length equals 14 residues. The V gene end was trimmed by 4 bases and the J gene end by 3 bases; junction bases not matched to a gene: 3. Per germline, CDR1 MNHNS and CDR2 SASEGT. CDR3 protein: CASSGQGGDYGYTF. The DNA for the CDR3 is TGTGCCAGCAGTGGACAGGGGGGAGACTATGGCTACACCTTC.

This sequence joins TRBV20-1 and TRBJ1-5; the D is unclear. CDR1 and CDR2 from the germline V gene are DFQATT and SNEGSKA (reference sequence). The V gene lost 3 bases and the J gene lost 0 bases, with 12 bases spanning the gap. The CDR3 consists of 15 residues. The CDR3 DNA follows: TGCAGTGCTAGTCGGCCAGATTATAGCAATCAGCCCCAGCATTTT. Translating gives CSASRPDYSNQPQHF.

Details on this clonotype: One base away lies a much larger clone, so this may be a sequencing read error. The chain has TRBV7-3 and TRBJ2-3, with D perhaps matching TRBD2 (7 bases). The CDR3 is 17 amino acids. Germline V gene data show CDR1 as SGHTA and CDR2 as FQGTGA. CDR3 protein: CASSLTRGPLGTDTRYF. The CDR3 DNA follows: TGTGCCAGCAGCTTAACGCGGGGGCCCCTTGGCACAGATACGCGGTATTTT.

As DNA, the CDR3 is TGTGCCAGCAGTGAACTTTTCGGGACCGGGACAGGGATATACAATGAGCAGTTCTTC. It specifies CASSELFGTGTGIYNEQFF. The J gene is TRBJ2-1, the V gene TRBV2, with 9 positions matching TRBD1. CDR1 SNHLY and CDR2 FYNNEI come from the germline V gene. J gave up 4 bases and V 2 bases, and 15 bases lay outside the gene matches. The CDR3 is 19 residues long.

At least ten counts were recorded for this clonotype. This chain connects TRBV29-1 to TRBJ1-1, with D hard to call. Germline V lookup: CDR1 SQVTM, CDR2 ANQGSEA. This CDR3 spans 11 amino acids. V shed 8 bases and J shed 1 base, with 8 bases lying between them. CDR3 DNA: TGCAGCTTCGACGGGAACACTGAAGCTTTCTTT. Residues: CSFDGNTEAFF.

This clonotype was observed at least ten times. V gene TRBV11-2 combines with J gene TRBJ1-1; D ambiguous. V was trimmed by 2 bases and J by 9 bases, leaving 16 bases between them. The germline V gene has CDR1 SGHAT and CDR2 FQNNGV. This CDR3 contains 14 residues. This chain's CDR3 is CASSLPPRRPQAFF. DNA of the CDR3: TGTGCCAGCAGCTTACCCCCCCGGCGGCCACAAGCTTTCTTT.

In its sample, this clonotype was seen a few times. The chain employs TRBV7-9 and TRBJ2-1; 13 nucleotides match TRBD2. This CDR3 has 22 amino acids. Losses at the gene ends were 4 bases for V and 10 bases for J; bases not matched to a gene: 28. CDR1 and CDR2 from the germline V gene are SEHNR and FQNEAQ (reference sequence). CDR3 nucleotide sequence: TGTGCCAGCAGCTCCGCGGGGGGGGGGGGGGGGGGGACTAGCGGGATTACCTGGGAGCAGTTCTTC. As protein: CASSSAGGGGGGTSGITWEQFF.

The table lists this clonotype with many counts. The chain employs TRBV20-1 and TRBJ1-1; D unclear. Per germline, CDR1 DFQATT and CDR2 SNEGSKA (reference sequence). Between the trimmed V and J ends, which lost 0 bases and 6 bases, there was a span of 8 bases. This CDR3 spans 12 amino acids. Here the CDR3 reads CSARDEWAEAFF. The CDR3 nucleotides read TGCAGTGCTAGAGATGAATGGGCTGAAGCTTTCTTT.

About this clonotype: This clone may be a read error of a much larger clone one base away. The chain employs TRBV28 and TRBJ1-5; possible D gene TRBD1, 5 bases. The CDR3 covers 15 residues. The germline CDR1 and CDR2 sequences are MDHEN and SYDVKM. Here the CDR3 reads CASLPGGVSDQPQHF. The CDR3 DNA reads TGTGCCTCCCTGCCCGGGGGGGTTAGCGATCAGCCCCAGCATTTT.

DNA of the CDR3: TGTGCCAGCAGCCCCGCGGGTCATCAAAGCTCCTACGAGCAGTACTTC. It translates to CASSPAGHQSSYEQYF. V gene TRBV4-2 combines with J gene TRBJ2-7; perhaps TRBD2 as D (5 bases). Trimming stripped 4 bases from V and 0 bases from J, with 16 bases between. CDR1 LGHNA and CDR2 YNFKEQ come from the germline V gene. The CDR3 is 16 residues long.

The rearrangement joins TRBV19 to TRBJ2-1, with D uncertain. The CDR3 is 12 residues long. Germline values: CDR1 LNHDA, CDR2 SQIVND (reference sequence). V dropped 3 bases and J dropped 4 bases, with 4 bases sitting between them. The chain's CDR3 is CASSMGYNEQFF. DNA of the CDR3: TGTGCCAGTAGTATGGGGTACAATGAGCAGTTCTTC. Complete variable domain (other parts from reference TRBV19 and TRBJ2-1): DGGITQSPKYLFRKEGQNVTLSCEQNLNHDAMYWYRQDPGQGLRLIYYSQIVNDFQKGDIAEGYSVSREKKESFPLTVTSAQKNPTAFYLCASSMGYNEQFFGPGTRLTVL.

This clonotype appeared a few times. The chain links TRBV6-1 to TRBJ2-7; D not resolved. The CDR3 is 14 residues long. V lost 5 bases, J lost 5 bases, and 16 bases lay in between. CDR1 is MNHNS and CDR2 is SASEGT in the germline V gene. The DNA of the CDR3 is TGTGCCAGCAGTCCCGTAACAGCCTGGAACGAGCAGTACTTC. Translating gives CASSPVTAWNEQYF.

The genes are TRBV19 and TRBJ1-4, with D possibly TRBD1 on 5 matching bases. This CDR3 is 14 amino acids long. Trimming stripped 9 bases from V and 7 bases from J, with 18 bases between. CDR1 LNHDA and CDR2 SQIVND come from the germline V gene (reference sequence). Here the CDR3 DNA reads TGTGCCAGCCGTAGGTCGGCAGGGTTTGAAAAACTGTTTTTT. Its translation is CASRRSAGFEKLFF.

The V and J genes are TRBV12-3 or TRBV12-4 and TRBJ1-3; no clear D gene. The V end lost 7 bases, the J end lost 0 bases, and 13 bases lay between the germline ends. CDR3 length equals 15 residues. CDR3 sequence: CASTIVLNSGNTIYF. Written as DNA, the CDR3 is TGTGCCAGCACCATAGTACTCAACTCTGGAAACACCATATATTTT.

This clonotype was counted only a few times. Relative to the germline gene, one junction end is altered; a read error may explain this. The chain couples TRBV2 to TRBJ2-7; possibly TRBD1 or TRBD2 for D (5 bases each). The CDR3 extends over 14 amino acids. Germline-derived CDR1 and CDR2 are SNHLY and FYNNEI. CDR3 protein: CASGEATDKYEQYF. The CDR3 DNA reads TGCGCCAGCGGTGAAGCGACGGACAAGTACGAGCAGTACTTC. The whole variable domain, remainder taken from reference TRBV2 and TRBJ2-7, is EPEVTQTPSHQVTQMGQEVILRCVPISNHLYFYWYRQILGQKVEFLVSFYNNEISEKSEIFDDQFSVERPDGSNFTLKIRSTKLEDSAMYFCASGEATDKYEQYFGPGTRLTVT.

The CDR3 region has the DNA TGCGCCAGCAGCCAACGTGGTTGGGAAAAACTGTTTTTT. Amino acids: CASSQRGWEKLFF. This rearrangement joins TRBV5-1 to TRBJ1-4; unclear D gene. The CDR3 spans 13 residues. V was trimmed by 4 bases and J by 8 bases, leaving 12 bases between them. Germline V gene lookup returns CDR1 SGHRS and CDR2 YFSETQ.

The table lists this clonotype with many counts. This rearrangement joins TRBV9 to TRBJ2-7, with D tentatively TRBD1 or TRBD2 (5 bases each). This CDR3 contains 15 residues. Germline V gene sequence: CDR1 SGDLS, CDR2 YYNGEE. Trimming removed 1 base at V and 2 bases at J, with 13 bases between. CDR3 sequence: CASSVTWDGAYEQYF. The CDR3, as DNA: TGTGCCAGCAGCGTAACGTGGGACGGAGCCTACGAGCAGTACTTC.

V is TRBV5-1 and J is TRBJ2-7, with 7 bases aligning to TRBD2. Germline V gives CDR1 SGHRS, CDR2 YFSETQ. The CDR3 runs 16 residues. Trimming removed 0 bases from V and 2 bases from J; junction bases left unmatched: 8. As DNA, the CDR3 is TGCGCCAGCAGCTTGGCTGGCGGGAGCGTAGCCTACGAGCAGTACTTC. Amino acids: CASSLAGGSVAYEQYF.

A note on this clonotype: The junction departs from germline at one end; a sequencing error may be responsible. The CDR3 bases are TGTGCCAGCAGCCATGGGGCTAGCGAGGGTTACAATGAGCGGTTCTTC. It is translated as CASSHGASEGYNERFF. The chain joins TRBV11-2 to TRBJ2-1; TRBD2 might be the D (6 bases). This CDR3 region has 16 residues. Germline V CDR1 and CDR2: SGHAT, FQNNGV.

The chain couples TRBV2 to TRBJ1-6; D may be TRBD1 (5 bases). CDR1 and CDR2 (germline): SNHLY, FYNNEI. Trimming removed 8 bases from V and 7 bases from J, with 18 bases in between. This CDR3 contains 15 residues. CDR3 bases: TGTGCCAGCCTAAAACGGGGACGGTCGAATTCACCCCTCCACTTT. Encoded protein: CASLKRGRSNSPLHF.

This clonotype was seen once. This chain joins TRBV11-3 and TRBJ1-1; D not certain. Trimming shortened V by 9 bases and J by 3 bases, and 17 bases separated the two germline ends. Per germline, CDR1 SGHNT and CDR2 YENEEA. This CDR3 has 14 residues. The DNA of the CDR3 is TGTGCCAGTAGCCCCCATATTTTATACACTGAAGCTTTCTTT. Translating it yields CASSPHILYTEAFF.

The V gene is TRBV3-1, the J gene TRBJ2-5, with D perhaps TRBD2 (6 bases). The germline V gene has CDR1 LGHDT and CDR2 YNNKEL (reference sequence). The germline V and J ends were trimmed by 10 bases and 3 bases, with 39 bases remaining between them. This CDR3 comprises 21 residues. The CDR3 bases are TGTGCCACCTACCGAGCCAAAGAGGGAGCGGGCGCTCCTAGGACCGAAGAGACCCAGTACTTC. Protein: CATYRAKEGAGAPRTEETQYF.

At least ten counts were recorded for this clonotype. The chain is built from TRBV19 and TRBJ2-1; 8 nucleotides align to TRBD1. Germline lookup yields CDR1 LNHDA and CDR2 SQIVND (reference sequence). V lost 8 bases and J lost 2; bases outside the gene matches: 17. The CDR3 loop spans 18 amino acids. CDR3 nucleotides: TGTGCCAGTCTCGTCCCGGGACAGGTGAGGGGGACCTACAATGAGCAGTTCTTC. Protein: CASLVPGQVRGTYNEQFF.